The clone carrying this T cell receptor beta chain was found a few times. Its specificity is not known. The CDR3 is made up of 16 amino acids. Losses at the gene ends were 0 bases for V and 5 bases for J; bases not matched to a gene: 7. The germline CDR1 and CDR2 sequences are SGHVS and FQNEAQ. This sample stems from a study of blood T cells in healthy people across ages. Overall study findings and caveats: Using unsorted PBMCs precluded a conclusive naive versus antigen-experienced comparison.

Sample-barcoded 5' priming and a J-beta primer mix drove a second PCR of about 6 to 11 cycles. MiXCR, applied by TCRdb to the 5' RACE reads, yields one record per CDR3 protein. The repertoire holds 920,000 or so distinct CDR3 sequences, with less than 50% as singletons. V usage is TRBV7-8 and J usage is TRBJ1-2; TRBD1 aligns across 9 bases. Sequenced: blood. This TCR was recovered from a woman aged 55 to 70 in good health. CDR3 DNA: TGTGCCAGCAGCTTAGCGCTGGTGGGACAGGGTTATGGCTACACCTTC. It is translated as CASSLALVGQGYGYTF.